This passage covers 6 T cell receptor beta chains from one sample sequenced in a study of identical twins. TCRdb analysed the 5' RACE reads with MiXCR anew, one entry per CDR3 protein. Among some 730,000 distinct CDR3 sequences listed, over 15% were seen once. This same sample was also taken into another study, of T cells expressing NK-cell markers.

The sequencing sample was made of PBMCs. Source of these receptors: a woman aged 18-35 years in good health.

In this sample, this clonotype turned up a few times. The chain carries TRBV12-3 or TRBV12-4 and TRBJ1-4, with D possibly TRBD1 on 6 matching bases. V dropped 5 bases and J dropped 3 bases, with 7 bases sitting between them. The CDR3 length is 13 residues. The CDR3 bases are TGTGCCAGCAGTAACAGGGCTAATGAAAAACTGTTTTTT. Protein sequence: CASSNRANEKLFF.

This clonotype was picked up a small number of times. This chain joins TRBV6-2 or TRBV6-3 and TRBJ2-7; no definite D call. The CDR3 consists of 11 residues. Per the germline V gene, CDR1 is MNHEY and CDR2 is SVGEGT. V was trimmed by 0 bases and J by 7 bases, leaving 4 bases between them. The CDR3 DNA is TGTGCCAGCAGTTACTCGCATGAGCAGTACTTC. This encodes CASSYSHEQYF.

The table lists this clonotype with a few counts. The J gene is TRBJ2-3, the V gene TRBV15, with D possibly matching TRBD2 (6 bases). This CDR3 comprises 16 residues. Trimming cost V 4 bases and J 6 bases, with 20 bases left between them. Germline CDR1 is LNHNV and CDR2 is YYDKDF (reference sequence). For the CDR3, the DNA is TGTGCCACCAGCAATCTCCGGCGGGGACTCTTGGATACGCAGTATTTT. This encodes CATSNLRRGLLDTQYF. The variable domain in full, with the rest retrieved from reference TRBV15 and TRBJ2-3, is DAMVIQNPRYQVTQFGKPVTLSCSQTLNHNVMYWYQQKSSQAPKLLFHYYDKDFNNEADTPDNFQSRRPNTSFCFLDIRSPGLGDTAMYLCATSNLRRGLLDTQYFGPGTRLTVL.

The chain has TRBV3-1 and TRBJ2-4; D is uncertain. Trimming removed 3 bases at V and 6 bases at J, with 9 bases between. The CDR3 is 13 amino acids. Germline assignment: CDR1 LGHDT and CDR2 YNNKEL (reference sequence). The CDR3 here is CASSHLTANIQYF. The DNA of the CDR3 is TGTGCCAGCAGCCACCTAACAGCAAACATTCAGTACTTC.

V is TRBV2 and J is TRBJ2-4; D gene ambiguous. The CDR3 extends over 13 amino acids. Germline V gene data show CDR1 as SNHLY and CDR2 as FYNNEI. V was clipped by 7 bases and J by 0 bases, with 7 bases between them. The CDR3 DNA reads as TGTGCCAGCAATATCCTAGCCAAAAACATTCAGTACTTC. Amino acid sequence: CASNILAKNIQYF.

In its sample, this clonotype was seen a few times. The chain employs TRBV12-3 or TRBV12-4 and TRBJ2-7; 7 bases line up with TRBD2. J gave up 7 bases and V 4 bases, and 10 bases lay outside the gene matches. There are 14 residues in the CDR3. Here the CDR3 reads CASSSGASAGEQYF. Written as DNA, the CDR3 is TGTGCCAGCAGTTCAGGTGCTTCAGCGGGAGAGCAGTACTTC.